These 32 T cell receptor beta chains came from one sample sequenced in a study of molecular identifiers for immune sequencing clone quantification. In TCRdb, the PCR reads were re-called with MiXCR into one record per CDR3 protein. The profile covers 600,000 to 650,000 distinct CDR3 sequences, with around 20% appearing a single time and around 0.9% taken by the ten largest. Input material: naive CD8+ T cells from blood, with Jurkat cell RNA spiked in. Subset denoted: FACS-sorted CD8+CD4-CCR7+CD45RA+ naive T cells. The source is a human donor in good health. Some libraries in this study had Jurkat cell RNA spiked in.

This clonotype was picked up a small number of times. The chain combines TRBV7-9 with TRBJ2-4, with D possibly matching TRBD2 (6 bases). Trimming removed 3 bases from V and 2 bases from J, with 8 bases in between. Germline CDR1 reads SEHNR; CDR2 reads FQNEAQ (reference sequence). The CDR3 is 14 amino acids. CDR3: CASSLGGTKNIQYF. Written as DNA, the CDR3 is TGTGCCAGCAGCTTGGGAGGTACCAAAAACATTCAGTACTTC.

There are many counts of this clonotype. The CDR3, as DNA: TGTGCCAGCAGCCTTGCGGACATAAGGGGTAACACTGAAGCTTTCTTT. This translates into CASSLADIRGNTEAFF. V and J are TRBV9 and TRBJ1-1; possible D gene TRBD1, 5 bases. This CDR3 has 16 amino acids. Germline V gene data show CDR1 as SGDLS and CDR2 as YYNGEE. V was clipped by 4 bases and J by 2 bases, with 18 bases between them.

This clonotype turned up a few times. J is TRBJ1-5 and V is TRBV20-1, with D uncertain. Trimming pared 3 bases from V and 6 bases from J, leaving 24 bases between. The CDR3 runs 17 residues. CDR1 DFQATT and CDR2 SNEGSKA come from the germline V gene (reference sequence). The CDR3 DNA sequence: TGCAGTGCTAGTGGCGTTGCCCACAGCATCAATAGTCAGCCCCAGCATTTT. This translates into CSASGVAHSINSQPQHF.

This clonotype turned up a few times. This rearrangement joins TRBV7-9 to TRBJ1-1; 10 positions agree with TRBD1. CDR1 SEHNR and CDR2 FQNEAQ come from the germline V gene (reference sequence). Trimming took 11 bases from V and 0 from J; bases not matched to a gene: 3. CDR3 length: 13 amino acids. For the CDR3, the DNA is TGTGCCGGACAGGGGGGACTGAACACTGAAGCTTTCTTT. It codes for CAGQGGLNTEAFF. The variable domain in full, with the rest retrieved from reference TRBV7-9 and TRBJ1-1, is DTGVSQNPRHKITKRGQNVTFRCDPISEHNRLYWYRQTLGQGPEFLTYFQNEAQLEKSRLLSDRFSAERPKGSFSTLEIQRTEQGDSAMYLCAGQGGLNTEAFFGQGTRLTVV.

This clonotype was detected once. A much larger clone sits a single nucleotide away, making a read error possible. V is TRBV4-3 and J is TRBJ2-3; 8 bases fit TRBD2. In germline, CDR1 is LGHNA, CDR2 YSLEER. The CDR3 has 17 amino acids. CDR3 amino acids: CASSQSTSSGRTDAQYF. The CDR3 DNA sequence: TGCGCCAGCAGCCAATCTACCTCTAGCGGGCGCACAGATGCGCAGTATTTT.

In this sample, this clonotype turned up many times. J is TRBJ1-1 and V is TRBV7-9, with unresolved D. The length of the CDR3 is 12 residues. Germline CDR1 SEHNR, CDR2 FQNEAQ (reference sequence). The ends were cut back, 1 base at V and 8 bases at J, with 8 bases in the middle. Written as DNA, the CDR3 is TGTGCCAGCAGCTTAGTGGGCGTAGAAGCTTTCTTT. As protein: CASSLVGVEAFF.

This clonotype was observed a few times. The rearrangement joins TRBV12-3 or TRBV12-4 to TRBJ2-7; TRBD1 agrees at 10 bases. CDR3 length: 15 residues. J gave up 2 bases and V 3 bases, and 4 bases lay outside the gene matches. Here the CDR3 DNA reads TGTGCCAGCAGTTTTGGGGACAGGGGCCCCTACGAGCAGTACTTC. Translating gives CASSFGDRGPYEQYF.

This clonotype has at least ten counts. The DNA for the CDR3 is TGTGCCAGCAGCGCAAGGACCGGGCCCCGCACAGATACGCAGTATTTT. It codes for CASSARTGPRTDTQYF. V usage is TRBV9 and J usage is TRBJ2-3, with unresolved D. Germline CDR1 SGDLS, CDR2 YYNGEE. V was cut by 3 bases and J by 1 base, with 15 bases left in between. The CDR3 covers 16 residues.

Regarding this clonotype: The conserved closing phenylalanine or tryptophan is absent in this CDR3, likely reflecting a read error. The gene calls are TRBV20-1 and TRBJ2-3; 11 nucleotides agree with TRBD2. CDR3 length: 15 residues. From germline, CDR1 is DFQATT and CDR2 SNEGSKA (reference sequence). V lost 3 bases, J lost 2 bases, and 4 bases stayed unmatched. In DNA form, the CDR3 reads TGCAGTGCTAGCGGGACTAGCGGAAACACAGATACGCAGTATTCT. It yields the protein CSASGTSGNTDTQYS.

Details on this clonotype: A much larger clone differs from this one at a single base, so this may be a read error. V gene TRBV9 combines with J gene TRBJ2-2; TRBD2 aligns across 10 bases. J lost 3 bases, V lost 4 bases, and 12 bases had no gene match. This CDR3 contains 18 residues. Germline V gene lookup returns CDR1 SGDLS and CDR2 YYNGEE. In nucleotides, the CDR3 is TGTGCCAGCAGCATAGGGCTAGCGGGAGTTTCATACACCGGGGAGCTGTTTTTT. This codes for CASSIGLAGVSYTGELFF.

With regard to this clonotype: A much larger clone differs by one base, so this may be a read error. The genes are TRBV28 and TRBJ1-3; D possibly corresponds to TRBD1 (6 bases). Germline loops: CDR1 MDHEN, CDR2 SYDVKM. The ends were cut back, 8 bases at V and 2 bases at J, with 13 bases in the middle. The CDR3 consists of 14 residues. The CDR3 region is CASGPRTAGNTIYF. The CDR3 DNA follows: TGTGCCAGCGGTCCCCGGACAGCTGGAAACACCATATATTTT.

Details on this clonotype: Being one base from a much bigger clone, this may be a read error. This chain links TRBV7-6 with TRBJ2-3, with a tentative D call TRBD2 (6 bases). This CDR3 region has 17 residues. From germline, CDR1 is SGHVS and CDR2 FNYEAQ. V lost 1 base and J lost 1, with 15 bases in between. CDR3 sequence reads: CASSLEVSSAGTDTQYF. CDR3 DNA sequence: TGTGCCAGCAGCTTAGAAGTGTCTAGCGCCGGCACAGATACGCAGTATTTT. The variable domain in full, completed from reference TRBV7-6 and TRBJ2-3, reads GAGVSQSPRYKVTKRGQDVALRCDPISGHVSLYWYRQALGQGPEFLTYFNYEAQQDKSGLPNDRFSAERPEGSISTLTIQRTEQRDSAMYRCASSLEVSSAGTDTQYFGPGTRLTVL.

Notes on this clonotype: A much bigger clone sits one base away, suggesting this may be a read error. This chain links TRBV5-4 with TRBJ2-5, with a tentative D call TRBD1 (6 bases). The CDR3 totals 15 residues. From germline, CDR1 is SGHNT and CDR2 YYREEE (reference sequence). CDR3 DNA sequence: TGTGCCAGCAGCGTTGGACAGACGTACCAAGAGGCCCAGTACTTC. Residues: CASSVGQTYQEAQYF.

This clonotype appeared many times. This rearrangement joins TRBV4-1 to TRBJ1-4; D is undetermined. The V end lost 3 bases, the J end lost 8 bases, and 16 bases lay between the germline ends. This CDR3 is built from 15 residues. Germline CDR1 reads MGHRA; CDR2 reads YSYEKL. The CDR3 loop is CASSQDTSPSEKLFF. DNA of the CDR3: TGCGCCAGCAGCCAGGATACATCCCCAAGCGAAAAACTGTTTTTT.

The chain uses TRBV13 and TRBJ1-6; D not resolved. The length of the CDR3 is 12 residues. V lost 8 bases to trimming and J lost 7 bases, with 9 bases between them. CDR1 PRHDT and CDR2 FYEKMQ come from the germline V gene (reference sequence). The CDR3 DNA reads TGTGCCAGCTCTACTACAAATTCACCCCTCCACTTT. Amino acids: CASSTTNSPLHF.

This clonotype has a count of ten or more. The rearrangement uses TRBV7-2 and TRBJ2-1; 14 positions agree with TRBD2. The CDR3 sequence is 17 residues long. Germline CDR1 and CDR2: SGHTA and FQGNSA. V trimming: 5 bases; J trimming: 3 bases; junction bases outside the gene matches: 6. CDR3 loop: CASSKGTSGGYYNEQFF. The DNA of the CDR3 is TGTGCCAGCAGCAAAGGGACTAGCGGGGGATACTACAATGAGCAGTTCTTC.

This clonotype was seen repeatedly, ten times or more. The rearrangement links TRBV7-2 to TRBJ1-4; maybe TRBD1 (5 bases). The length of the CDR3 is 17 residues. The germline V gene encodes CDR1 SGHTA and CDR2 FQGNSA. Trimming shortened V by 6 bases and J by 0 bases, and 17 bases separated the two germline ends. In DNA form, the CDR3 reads TGTGCCAGCAGTTTTTCCCCCGCGACAGCAACTAATGAAAAACTGTTTTTT. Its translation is CASSFSPATATNEKLFF.

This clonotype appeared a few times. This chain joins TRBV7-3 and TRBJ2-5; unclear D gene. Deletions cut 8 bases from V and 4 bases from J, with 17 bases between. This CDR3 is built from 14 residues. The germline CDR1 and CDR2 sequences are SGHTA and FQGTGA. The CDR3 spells CASPTSRSRETQYF. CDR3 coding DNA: TGTGCCAGCCCCACCAGCCGGTCGAGAGAGACCCAGTACTTC.

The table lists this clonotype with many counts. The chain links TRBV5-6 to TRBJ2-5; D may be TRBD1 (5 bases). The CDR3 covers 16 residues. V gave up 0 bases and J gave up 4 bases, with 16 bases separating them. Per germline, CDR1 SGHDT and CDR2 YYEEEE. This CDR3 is CASSLARVRYGETQYF. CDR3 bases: TGTGCCAGCAGCTTGGCCAGGGTTAGATATGGAGAGACCCAGTACTTC.

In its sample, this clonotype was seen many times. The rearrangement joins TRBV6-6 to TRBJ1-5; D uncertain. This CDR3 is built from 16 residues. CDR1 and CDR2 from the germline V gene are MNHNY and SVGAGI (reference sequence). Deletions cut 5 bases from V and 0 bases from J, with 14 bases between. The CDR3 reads CASSPLDSYSNQPQHF. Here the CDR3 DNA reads TGTGCCAGCAGTCCCCTGGACTCATATAGCAATCAGCCCCAGCATTTT.

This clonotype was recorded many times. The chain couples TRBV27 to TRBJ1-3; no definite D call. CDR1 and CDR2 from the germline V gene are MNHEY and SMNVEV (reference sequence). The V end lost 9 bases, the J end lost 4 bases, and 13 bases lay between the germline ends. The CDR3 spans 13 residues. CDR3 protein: CASQLLSGNTIYF. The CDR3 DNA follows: TGTGCCAGTCAATTACTTTCCGGAAACACCATATATTTT.

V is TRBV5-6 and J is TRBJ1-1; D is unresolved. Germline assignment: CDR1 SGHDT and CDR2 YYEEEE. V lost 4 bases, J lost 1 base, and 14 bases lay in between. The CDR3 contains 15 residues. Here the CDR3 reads CASSPTTRWNTEAFF. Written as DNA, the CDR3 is TGTGCCAGCAGCCCCACGACCAGGTGGAACACTGAAGCTTTCTTT.

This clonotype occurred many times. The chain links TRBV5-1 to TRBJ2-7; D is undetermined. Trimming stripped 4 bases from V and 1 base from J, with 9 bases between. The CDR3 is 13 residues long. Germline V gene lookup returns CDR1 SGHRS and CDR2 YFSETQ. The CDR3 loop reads CASSLELSYEQYF. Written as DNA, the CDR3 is TGCGCCAGCAGCCTGGAGCTTTCCTACGAGCAGTACTTC.

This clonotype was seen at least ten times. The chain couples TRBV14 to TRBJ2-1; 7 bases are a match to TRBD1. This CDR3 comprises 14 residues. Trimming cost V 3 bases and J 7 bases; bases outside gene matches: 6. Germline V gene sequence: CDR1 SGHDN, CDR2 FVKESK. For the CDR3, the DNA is TGTGCCAGCAGCCACCGTCCACAGGGGAATGAGCAGTTCTTC. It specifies CASSHRPQGNEQFF.

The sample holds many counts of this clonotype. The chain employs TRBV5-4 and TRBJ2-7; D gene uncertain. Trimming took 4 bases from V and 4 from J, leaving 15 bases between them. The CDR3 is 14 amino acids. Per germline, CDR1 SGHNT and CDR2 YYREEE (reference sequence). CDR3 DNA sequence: TGTGCCAGCAGCACGGCTCCCCTTGGGTACGAGCAGTACTTC. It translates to CASSTAPLGYEQYF.

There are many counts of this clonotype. The CDR3 bases are TGCGCCAGCAGCCAAGTTCCCAGGAACACTGAAGCTTTCTTT. It specifies CASSQVPRNTEAFF. The V and J genes are TRBV4-1 and TRBJ1-1, with D hard to call. Deletions cut 1 base from V and 1 base from J, with 7 bases between. The CDR3 is 14 amino acids. Germline values: CDR1 MGHRA, CDR2 YSYEKL.

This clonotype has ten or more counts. CDR3 sequence (DNA): TGCGCCAGCAGCCCCCAGAGGACAGGCGCTACCTATGGCTACACCTTC. This sequence encodes CASSPQRTGATYGYTF. The genes are TRBV4-3 and TRBJ1-2; 7 positions match TRBD1. The CDR3 length is 16 residues. Germline values: CDR1 LGHNA, CDR2 YSLEER. Trimming took 4 bases from V and 4 from J; bases not matched to a gene: 12.

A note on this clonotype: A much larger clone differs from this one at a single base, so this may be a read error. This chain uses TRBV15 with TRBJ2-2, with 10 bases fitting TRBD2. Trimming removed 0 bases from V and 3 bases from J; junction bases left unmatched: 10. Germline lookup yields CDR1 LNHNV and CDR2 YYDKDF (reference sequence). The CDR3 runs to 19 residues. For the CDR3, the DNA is TGTGCCACCAGCAGAGACCTGGGACTAGCGAGACTGGACACCGGGGAGCTGTTTTTT. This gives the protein CATSRDLGLARLDTGELFF.

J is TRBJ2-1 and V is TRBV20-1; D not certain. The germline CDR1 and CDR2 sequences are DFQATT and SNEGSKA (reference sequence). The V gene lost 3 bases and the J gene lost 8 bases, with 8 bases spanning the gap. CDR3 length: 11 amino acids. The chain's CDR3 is CSARFGYEQFF. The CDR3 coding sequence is TGCAGTGCTAGGTTTGGGTATGAGCAGTTCTTC.

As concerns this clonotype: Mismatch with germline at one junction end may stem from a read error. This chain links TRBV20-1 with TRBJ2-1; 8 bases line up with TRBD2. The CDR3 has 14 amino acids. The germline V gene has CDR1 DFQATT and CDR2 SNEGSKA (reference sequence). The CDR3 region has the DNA TGCAGTGCCCGTCGGGAGGGCGCCTACAATGAGCAGTCCTTC. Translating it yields CSARREGAYNEQSF.

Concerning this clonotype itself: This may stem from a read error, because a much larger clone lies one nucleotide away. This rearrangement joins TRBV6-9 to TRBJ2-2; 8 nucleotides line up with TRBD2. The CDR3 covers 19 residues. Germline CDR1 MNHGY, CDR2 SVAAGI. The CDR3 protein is CASSKIRDGAGVVTGGLFF. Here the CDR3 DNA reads TGTGCCAGCAGCAAAATCAGGGACGGAGCGGGAGTTGTCACCGGGGGGCTGTTTTTT.

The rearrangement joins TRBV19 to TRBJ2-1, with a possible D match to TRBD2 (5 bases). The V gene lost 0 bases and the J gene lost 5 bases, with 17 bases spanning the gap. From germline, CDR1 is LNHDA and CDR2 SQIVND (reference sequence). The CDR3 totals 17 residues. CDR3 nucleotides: TGTGCCAGTAGTATAGAAGGAGGCCCGCACCCCCACAATGAGCAGTTCTTC. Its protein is CASSIEGGPHPHNEQFF.